This is a list of T cell receptor beta chains from one sample in a study of CD8 T cells in ankylosing spondylitis. TCRdb redid the calling of the 5' RACE reads with MiXCR, one entry per CDR3 protein. This sample has about 36,000 distinct CDR3 sequences, with roughly 13% found just once. Material for sequencing was synovial fluid, either unsorted or a sorted T cell fraction (not recorded which). The receptors were gathered from a male donor with ankylosing spondylitis. The CDR3 runs from the conserved cysteine through the conserved F or W. A D gene is named only where the DNA matches it firmly. Only part of the rows carry a size: once, few, many, or a class if the clone is expanded.

D: -
length: 13
size: -
J: TRBJ2-2
V: TRBV20-1
CDR3: CSAREGEIGELFF
DNA: TGCAGTGCTAGAGAAGGGGAAATCGGGGAGCTGTTTTTT

D: -
length: 14
size: few
J: TRBJ2-2
V: TRBV20-1
CDR3: CSAREAGDTGELFF
DNA: TGCAGTGCTAGAGAGGCAGGGGACACCGGGGAGCTGTTTTTT

D: TRBD2
length: 18
size: -
J: TRBJ2-3
V: TRBV6-2/TRBV6-3
CDR3: CASSRRLAGAHPTDTQYF
DNA: TGTGCCAGCAGTCGACGTCTAGCGGGAGCCCACCCCACAGATACGCAGTATTTT

D: -
length: 15
size: many
J: TRBJ1-1
V: TRBV20-1
CDR3: CSAWGTETENTEAFF
DNA: TGCAGTGCTTGGGGAACAGAGACAGAGAACACTGAAGCTTTCTTT

D: -
length: 15
size: -
J: TRBJ1-6
V: TRBV4-2
CDR3: CASSQDQEGRSPLHF
DNA: TGTGCCAGCAGCCAAGATCAGGAAGGGAGGTCACCCCTCCACTTT

D: -
length: 16
size: -
J: TRBJ1-5
V: TRBV13
CDR3: CASSLGITGSNQPQHF
DNA: TGTGCCAGCAGCTTAGGAATCACAGGGAGCAATCAGCCCCAGCATTTT

D: TRBD1
length: 17
size: -
J: TRBJ2-7
V: TRBV9
CDR3: CASSVGWTGGAGYEQYF
DNA: TGTGCCAGCAGCGTAGGATGGACAGGGGGCGCGGGCTACGAGCAGTACTTC

D: -
length: 15
size: -
J: TRBJ2-1
V: TRBV4-1
CDR3: CASSQDQSSYNEQFF
DNA: TGCGCCAGCAGCCAAGACCAGAGCTCCTACAATGAGCAGTTCTTC

D: -
length: 13
size: -
J: TRBJ2-2
V: TRBV27
CDR3: CASGPVDTGELFF
DNA: TGTGCCAGCGGTCCGGTCGACACCGGGGAGCTGTTTTTT

D: -
length: 16
size: many
J: TRBJ2-2
V: TRBV4-3
CDR3: CASSQDWVAPTGELFF
DNA: TGCGCCAGCAGCCAAGACTGGGTGGCCCCCACCGGGGAGCTGTTTTTT

D: -
length: 14
size: -
J: TRBJ2-3
V: TRBV29-1
CDR3: CSVVAEQSTDTQYF
DNA: TGCAGCGTTGTAGCGGAACAAAGCACAGATACGCAGTATTTT

D: -
length: 15
size: few
J: TRBJ1-4
V: TRBV7-9
CDR3: CASSPSGGSNEKLFF
DNA: TGTGCCAGCAGCCCCTCGGGGGGGTCTAATGAAAAACTGTTTTTT

D: -
length: 13
size: -
J: TRBJ2-1
V: TRBV19
CDR3: CASSLRGYNEQFF
DNA: TGTGCCAGTAGCCTCCGGGGCTACAATGAGCAGTTCTTC

D: -
length: 12
size: many
J: TRBJ1-2
V: TRBV5-1
CDR3: CASSSVDYGYTF
DNA: TGCGCCAGCAGCTCAGTTGACTATGGCTACACCTTC

D: -
length: 13
size: -
J: TRBJ1-1
V: TRBV10-3
CDR3: CAISESSGTEAFF
DNA: TGTGCCATCAGTGAGTCGTCGGGCACTGAAGCTTTCTTT

D: TRBD2
length: 16
size: many
J: TRBJ2-3
V: TRBV7-2
CDR3: CASSLRTSGVTDTQYF
DNA: TGTGCCAGCAGCCTTCGGACTAGCGGGGTGACAGATACGCAGTATTTT

D: TRBD1
length: 15
size: few
J: TRBJ2-1
V: TRBV6-2/TRBV6-3
CDR3: CASSPGTGDLGEQFF
DNA: TGTGCCAGCAGTCCGGGGACAGGGGATTTAGGTGAGCAGTTCTTC

D: -
length: 15
size: -
J: TRBJ2-3
V: TRBV18
CDR3: CASSPSYTITDTQYF
DNA: TGTGCCAGCTCACCCTCCTACACTATCACAGATACGCAGTATTTT

D: -
length: 19
size: -
J: TRBJ1-1
V: TRBV4-3
CDR3: CASSQVLGPGPLMNTEAFF
DNA: TGCGCCAGCAGCCAAGTTTTGGGACCCGGTCCTCTAATGAACACTGAAGCTTTCTTT

D: -
length: 12
size: -
J: TRBJ2-7
V: TRBV2
CDR3: CASSVANYEQYF
DNA: TGTGCCAGCAGTGTGGCTAATTACGAGCAGTACTTC